This T cell receptor (beta chain) is drawn from a study of cytomegalovirus exposure and HLA in healthy donors. Findings and limits, study-wide: Segments of the TCR beta V type were, in most cases, productive about 87% or about 30% of the time in an earlier analysis.

Both 60 Vbeta primers and 13 Jbeta primers went into the PCR. Produced via immunoSEQ multiplex PCR; TCRdb's table is partial and in-frame only. This repertoire shows 200,000 to 250,000 clones, roughly 70% found once; its top ten account for about 3%. About this clone itself: Its antigen is currently unknown.

The sequenced material came from PBMCs. This clonotype was obtained from a man aged 35 to 55 in good health and CMV-seropositive.

CDR3 in amino acids: CASSVSGDTDTQYF. CDR3 DNA sequence: TGTGCCAGTAGTGTGAGCGGGGACACAGATACGCAGTATTTT. J is TRBJ2-3 and V is TRBV19, with 7 positions matching TRBD2. Trimming took 5 bases from V and 2 from J; bases not matched to a gene: 4. The CDR3 covers 14 residues. Germline lookup yields CDR1 LNHDA and CDR2 SQIVND (reference sequence).